The sequence of this TCR beta chain was determined in a study of cytomegalovirus exposure and HLA in healthy donors. This clone was counted once. Its cognate antigen is unknown. Study observations and caveats: In a later analysis, a missense DCLRE1C variant was linked to TCR beta V- and J-gene trimming.

Participants comprised healthy donors of bone marrow. Unrecorded immune exposure was likely among donors, who were nominally healthy when sampled. CDR1 and CDR2 from the germline V gene are SGHRS and YFSETQ. V gave up 6 bases and J gave up 0 bases, with 13 bases separating them. CDR3 size: 15 residues. Primers included in the PCR were 60 Vbeta and 13 Jbeta primers. Generated by immunoSEQ multiplex PCR, the TCRdb table keeps only in-frame clones and is missing some. The repertoire consists of 210,000 or so clones, with nearly 80% occurring once and the leading ten covering 1.5% to 2%. Sequenced material: PBMCs. The chain combines TRBV5-1 with TRBJ2-1, with D uncertain. The clonotype was recovered from a man in his late teens or twenties in good health and CMV-seronegative. The DNA of the CDR3 is TGCGCCAGCACCCCAGACATTCCCTCCTACAATGAGCAGTTCTTC. This sequence encodes CASTPDIPSYNEQFF.